This T cell receptor (beta chain) was captured in a study of read filtering for tumor transcriptome and immune sequencing. On the study more broadly: About 8 patients were R-ISS I, approximately 15 were R-ISS II, roughly 7 were R-ISS III.

Trimming took 1 base from V and 10 from J, leaving 10 bases between them. From germline, CDR1 is DFQATT and CDR2 SNEGSKA (reference sequence). The CDR3 loop spans 11 amino acids. The library was built from about 0.4 ug RNA with molecular barcoded adaptors for alpha/delta and beta/gamma chains. TCRdb recomputed calls from the reads with MiXCR, one row per CDR3 protein. The repertoire holds tens of thousands of distinct CDR3 sequences, with 20% to 25% as singletons. The chain is built from TRBV20-1 and TRBJ1-1; no reliable D call. The TCR sequence derives from a donor over 35 with multiple myeloma. Material: a population of CD138-negative cells sorted from bone marrow. CDR3: CSARVGSRAFF. The CDR3 DNA reads as TGCAGTGCTAGAGTCGGTTCACGAGCTTTCTTT.